The 26 T cell receptor beta chains presented below share a single source sample, sequenced in a study of T cell responses to AZD1222 COVID-19 vaccine (dated by TCRdb to 2020 to 2023). The time point label for this specimen denotes: baseline before first vaccination. The library was made by the immunoSEQ multiplex PCR assay. Held by TCRdb, this immuneACCESS table contains in-frame sequences only and omits some clones. Under half of the omission traces to an unresolved V gene where checked; the cause of the rest is unknown. The sample table contains approximately 150,000 clones; only one count was recorded for about 90% of them. 2.5% to 3% of the sample rests with the top ten. Sequenced material: peripheral blood, taken on day 0 of AZD1222 vaccination. These receptor sequences come from an adult in good health.

The chain couples TRBV11-2 to TRBJ2-1; 11 nucleotides agree with TRBD2. The CDR3 is 17 residues long. V lost 4 bases, J lost 12 bases, and 17 bases stayed unmatched. Per germline, CDR1 SGHAT and CDR2 FQNNGV. CDR3 loop: CASSSIRTSGYPQRQFF. The CDR3 region has the DNA TGTGCCAGCAGCTCGATAAGGACTAGCGGGTATCCTCAGCGGCAGTTCTTC.

The chain is built from TRBV2 and TRBJ1-3; D may be TRBD1 (6 bases). V dropped 1 base and J dropped 0 bases, with 13 bases sitting between them. Germline V gene lookup returns CDR1 SNHLY and CDR2 FYNNEI. The length of the CDR3 is 17 residues. The CDR3 is CASSEVAGVYSGNTIYF. The DNA for the CDR3 is TGTGCCAGCAGTGAAGTTGCAGGGGTGTACTCTGGAAACACCATATATTTT. Full variable domain (rest looked up from reference TRBV2 and TRBJ1-3): EPEVTQTPSHQVTQMGQEVILRCVPISNHLYFYWYRQILGQKVEFLVSFYNNEISEKSEIFDDQFSVERPDGSNFTLKIRSTKLEDSAMYFCASSEVAGVYSGNTIYFGEGSWLTVV.

The V call is TRBV9, the J call TRBJ1-6; D not resolved. Germline loops: CDR1 SGDLS, CDR2 YYNGEE. CDR3 size: 13 residues. The V end was cut by 3 bases, the J end by 6 bases, with 7 bases between. CDR3 DNA: TGTGCCAGCAGCGGGGTCCTTAATTCACCCCTCCACTTT. This codes for CASSGVLNSPLHF.

The chain recombines TRBV18 with TRBJ1-1; the D is unclear. CDR3 length: 15 residues. Germline-derived CDR1 and CDR2 are KGHSH and LQKENI. Trimming removed 4 bases from V and 1 base from J, with 13 bases in between. The CDR3 region is CASSLGGIRNTEAFF. For the CDR3, the DNA is TGTGCCAGCTCACTCGGAGGAATCCGGAACACTGAAGCTTTCTTT.

J is TRBJ2-1 and V is TRBV2; 10 bases fit TRBD2. Germline V gene lookup returns CDR1 SNHLY and CDR2 FYNNEI. The CDR3 spans 16 residues. V shed 5 bases, J shed 5 bases, and the junction held 9 bases outside the gene matches. The CDR3 nucleotides read TGTGCCAGCAGTTCTAGCGGGGGTAGCCCCGACAATGAGCAGTTCTTC. Protein: CASSSSGGSPDNEQFF.

This clone occurred a few times. V is TRBV9 and J is TRBJ1-2, with D perhaps matching TRBD1 (5 bases). The CDR3 is 15 residues long. Germline V gene data show CDR1 as SGDLS and CDR2 as YYNGEE. Trimming shortened V by 0 bases and J by 1 base, and 10 bases separated the two germline ends. CDR3 sequence reads: CASSVAGTYNYGYTF. CDR3 DNA: TGTGCCAGCAGCGTAGCGGGGACCTATAACTATGGCTACACCTTC.

This clone was seen a single time. V is TRBV12-5 and J is TRBJ1-2; 7 bases match TRBD1. The CDR3 spans 15 residues. Germline-derived CDR1 and CDR2 are LGHNT and FRNRAP. V gave up 2 bases and J gave up 1 base; unmatched junction bases: 4. The CDR3 nucleotides read TGTGCTAGTGGTTTGCCCCAGGGGGATAACTATGGCTACACCTTC. This translates into CASGLPQGDNYGYTF.

This chain joins TRBV6-2 or TRBV6-3 and TRBJ2-5; no firm D call. Trimming cost V 6 bases and J 3 bases, with 11 bases left between them. Germline V gives CDR1 MNHEY, CDR2 SVGEGT. The CDR3 consists of 13 residues. The CDR3: CASSTDEKETQYF. The DNA for the CDR3 is TGTGCCAGCAGCACGGACGAGAAAGAGACCCAGTACTTC.

The rearrangement links TRBV5-1 to TRBJ2-7; TRBD1 matches 9 bases. CDR1 and CDR2 (germline): SGHRS, YFSETQ. This CDR3 has 15 residues. Germline trimming cut 2 bases from V and 4 bases from J; bases unmatched to any gene: 7. The CDR3 loop reads CASSFPGQGDYEQYF. The CDR3 DNA is TGCGCCAGCAGCTTTCCGGGACAGGGCGATTACGAGCAGTACTTC.

The V call is TRBV5-5, the J call TRBJ2-1, with 11 bases identical to TRBD2. V was pared by 3 bases and J by 4 bases, with 3 bases of the junction left unmatched. Per the germline V gene, CDR1 is SGHKS and CDR2 is YYEKEE (reference sequence). The CDR3 spans 15 residues. CDR3 DNA: TGTGCCAGCAGCTCTCGACTAGCGGGGTACAATGAGCAGTTCTTC. The encoded protein is CASSSRLAGYNEQFF.

The rearrangement joins TRBV7-8 to TRBJ2-1; 15 bases fit TRBD2. The CDR3 covers 16 residues. The ends lost 1 base at V and 5 bases at J; junction bases unmatched: 0. Germline V lookup: CDR1 SGHVS, CDR2 FQNEAQ. The CDR3 region has the DNA TGTGCCAGCAGCTTAGGGACTAGCGGGGGGGACAATGAGCAGTTCTTC. Translation: CASSLGTSGGDNEQFF.

J is TRBJ2-4 and V is TRBV4-3; D possibly uses TRBD1 or TRBD2 (5 bases each). V was pared by 4 bases and J by 2 bases, with 15 bases between. Germline V gives CDR1 LGHNA, CDR2 YSLEER. This CDR3 comprises 16 residues. The CDR3 region is CASSPGGAITKNIQYF. CDR3 in DNA: TGCGCCAGCAGCCCTGGGGGAGCGATAACCAAAAACATTCAGTACTTC.

The chain employs TRBV6-2 or TRBV6-3 and TRBJ2-2; unclear D gene. This CDR3 is 17 amino acids long. Germline V gene sequence: CDR1 MNHEY, CDR2 SVGEGT. V was clipped by 2 bases and J by 4 bases, with 17 bases between them. The CDR3 reads CASSYEVLSSITGELFF. In DNA, the CDR3 is TGTGCCAGCAGTTACGAAGTGCTATCTTCGATCACCGGGGAGCTGTTTTTT.

This clone was seen just once. The chain uses TRBV6-2 or TRBV6-3 and TRBJ1-5; no clear D gene. The CDR3 spans 16 residues. The germline gives CDR1 MNHEY, CDR2 SVGEGT. The V end was cut by 1 base, the J end by 3 bases, with 13 bases between. This CDR3 is CASSYFWRNDNQPQHF. The CDR3 nucleotides read TGTGCCAGCAGTTACTTCTGGAGGAATGACAATCAGCCCCAGCATTTT.

The J gene is TRBJ2-4, the V gene TRBV7-9; D could derive from TRBD1 or TRBD2 (5 bases each). The V and J ends lost 0 bases and 0 bases respectively, with 15 bases between them. The CDR3 has 18 amino acids. From germline, CDR1 is SEHNR and CDR2 FQNEAQ (reference sequence). This chain's CDR3 is CASSLAGPTGLAKNIQYF. The CDR3 coding sequence is TGTGCCAGCAGCTTAGCAGGCCCGACGGGGCTAGCCAAAAACATTCAGTACTTC.

The J gene is TRBJ1-6, the V gene TRBV11-2, with D perhaps TRBD1 (5 bases). Germline CDR1 is SGHAT and CDR2 is FQNNGV. V was pared by 5 bases and J by 10 bases, with 21 bases between. CDR3 length: 16 amino acids. CDR3 loop: CASSRIRDGTSSPLHF. The DNA of the CDR3 is TGTGCCAGCAGCCGAATTAGGGACGGGACCAGCTCACCCCTCCACTTT.

The chain's CDR3 is CAGGTRYPGELFF. The CDR3 coding sequence is TGTGCCGGCGGGACTAGATATCCCGGGGAGCTGTTTTTT. The V call is TRBV28, the J call TRBJ2-2, with TRBD2 matching over 8 bases. Germline loops: CDR1 MDHEN, CDR2 SYDVKM. This CDR3 is 13 amino acids long. V dropped 11 bases and J dropped 6; count of bases not matched to a gene: 8.

The V gene is TRBV9, the J gene TRBJ1-1; D gene unclear. V was cut by 0 bases and J by 0 bases, with 9 bases left in between. Germline-derived CDR1 and CDR2 are SGDLS and YYNGEE. The CDR3 totals 15 residues. Here the CDR3 DNA reads TGTGCCAGCAGCGTAGTAAGCAGTCTGAACACTGAAGCTTTCTTT. It codes for CASSVVSSLNTEAFF.

The V call is TRBV7-9, the J call TRBJ1-1, with D perhaps matching TRBD1 (6 bases). Germline V CDR1 and CDR2: SEHNR, FQNEAQ (reference sequence). V was clipped by 6 bases and J by 7 bases, with 15 bases between them. There are 13 residues in the CDR3. CDR3 in amino acids: CASSLVGALEAFF. In DNA, the CDR3 is TGTGCCAGCAGTCTGGTGGGGGCCCTTGAAGCTTTCTTT. Together with reference TRBV7-9 and TRBJ1-1, the CDR3 gives the full variable domain: DTGVSQNPRHKITKRGQNVTFRCDPISEHNRLYWYRQTLGQGPEFLTYFQNEAQLEKSRLLSDRFSAERPKGSFSTLEIQRTEQGDSAMYLCASSLVGALEAFFGQGTRLTVV.

The V and J genes are TRBV25-1 and TRBJ2-1; D might be TRBD2 (6 bases). V was clipped by 4 bases and J by 8 bases, with 12 bases between them. The length of the CDR3 is 13 residues. Germline V gives CDR1 MGHDK, CDR2 SYGVNS. Here the CDR3 reads CASSVPGVDEQFF. The CDR3 DNA reads TGTGCCAGCAGTGTGCCGGGGGTAGATGAGCAGTTCTTC. Looking up the rest from reference TRBV25-1 and TRBJ2-1 gives the full variable domain: EADIYQTPRYLVIGTGKKITLECSQTMGHDKMYWYQQDPGMELHLIHYSYGVNSTEKGDLSSESTVSRIRTEHFPLTLESARPSHTSQYLCASSVPGVDEQFFGPGTRLTVL.

The chain uses TRBV5-6 and TRBJ1-2, with D possibly being TRBD1 (6 bases). The germline V gene has CDR1 SGHDT and CDR2 YYEEEE. This CDR3 comprises 18 residues. Deletions cut 4 bases from V and 0 bases from J, with 22 bases between. CDR3 DNA: TGTGCCAGCAGCGGACCACAGGGCAAAGGCTGGTCTAACTATGGCTACACCTTC. Residues: CASSGPQGKGWSNYGYTF.

Here the CDR3 DNA reads TGTGCCAGCAGCTCAGGAACCACTAATGAAAAACTGTTTTTT. Encoded protein: CASSSGTTNEKLFF. This chain joins TRBV7-2 and TRBJ1-4; D gene unclear. Trimming took 4 bases from V and 2 from J, leaving 8 bases between them. The CDR3 has 14 amino acids. Germline CDR1 is SGHTA and CDR2 is FQGNSA.

The chain joins TRBV6-2 or TRBV6-3 to TRBJ2-7, with TRBD2 matching 8 bases. CDR3 length equals 15 residues. After removal of 2 bases from V and 6 bases from J, the junction contained 9 bases not matched to a gene. The germline V gene has CDR1 MNHEY and CDR2 SVGEGT. The CDR3 region has the DNA TGTGCCAGCAGTTACCCCCGGGGGGGCAAGGGCGAGCAGTACTTC. As protein: CASSYPRGGKGEQYF.

CDR3 residues: CASSLSGGAGATDTQYF. As DNA, the CDR3 is TGTGCCAGCAGCCTATCCGGGGGCGCGGGAGCCACAGATACGCAGTATTTT. V usage is TRBV9 and J usage is TRBJ2-3, with TRBD2 as a possible D gene (7 bases). The CDR3 sequence is 17 residues long. The germline V gene encodes CDR1 SGDLS and CDR2 YYNGEE. Trimming pared 4 bases from V and 2 bases from J, leaving 20 bases between.

The gene calls are TRBV9 and TRBJ1-2, with unresolved D. Germline lookup yields CDR1 SGDLS and CDR2 YYNGEE. V was shortened by 0 bases and J by 4 bases, with 7 bases between the two germline ends. The CDR3 is 13 residues long. In DNA, the CDR3 is TGTGCCAGCAGCGTAGGGATATCCTATGGCTACACCTTC. Residues: CASSVGISYGYTF.

The CDR3 DNA reads TGTGCCAGCAGGGGGGTAGGACAGGGGAGCTATGGCTACACCTTC. The encoded protein is CASRGVGQGSYGYTF. V is TRBV28 and J is TRBJ1-2, with TRBD1 matching over 9 bases. Germline CDR1 and CDR2: MDHEN and SYDVKM. The trim removed 6 bases at V and 4 bases at J, leaving 9 bases unmatched. The CDR3 runs 15 residues.